The entry that follows covers one T cell receptor beta chain sequence. The data stem from a study of CD8 T cell repertoires and HIV-1 epitope variants. Data came from immunoSEQ multiplex PCR; TCRdb stores just in-frame clones and leaves some out. Here the sample spans about 95,000 clones, roughly four fifths being singletons. This CDR3 has 14 amino acids. Trimming pared 3 bases from V and 5 bases from J, leaving 11 bases between. Per the germline V gene, CDR1 is SGHKS and CDR2 is YYEKEE (reference sequence). The sequencing input was uncultured baseline CD8+ T cells from peripheral blood mononuclear cells (PBMCs). The TCR comes from a male donor with HIV. V is TRBV5-5 and J is TRBJ1-4; tentative D call: TRBD1 (5 bases). In nucleotides, the CDR3 is TGTGCCAGCAGCTCCCGGGGCCTGAATGAAAAACTGTTTTTT. Translation gives CASSSRGLNEKLFF.